These 32 T cell receptor beta chains were sequenced from one sample in a study of siplizumab effects on memory and regulatory T cells. The table came from immunoSEQ multiplex PCR; TCRdb's copy has only in-frame clones and leaves some out. The profile shows some 100,000 clones, 93% of them singletons. The sample taken for sequencing was CD8+ T cells sorted from blood. These receptors were taken from a human donor in good health.

This rearrangement joins TRBV15 to TRBJ2-5; possible D gene TRBD1, 6 bases. The V and J ends lost 0 bases and 13 bases respectively, with 12 bases between them. CDR1 and CDR2 (germline): LNHNV, YYDKDF (reference sequence). The CDR3 contains 12 residues. The CDR3 DNA reads as TGTGCCACCAGCAGAGATTCAGGGGACATGTACTTC. Translation: CATSRDSGDMYF.

This chain links TRBV4-1 with TRBJ2-7; possibly TRBD1 for D (5 bases). Germline CDR1 MGHRA, CDR2 YSYEKL. The CDR3 length is 15 residues. V was trimmed by 0 bases and J by 3 bases, leaving 12 bases between them. The CDR3 region has the DNA TGCGCCAGCAGCCAAGACAGTTCTAGGGGCTACGAGCAGTACTTC. Amino acid sequence: CASSQDSSRGYEQYF.

CDR3 sequence reads: CASSEADWTGAFYEQYF. The CDR3 DNA reads as TGTGCCAGCAGTGAAGCGGACTGGACAGGGGCTTTCTACGAGCAGTACTTC. The V gene is TRBV6-1, the J gene TRBJ2-7, with TRBD1 identical over 9 bases. Germline loops: CDR1 MNHNS, CDR2 SASEGT. The CDR3 is made up of 17 amino acids. V was clipped by 0 bases and J by 3 bases; unmatched bases: 9.

This clone was observed a single time. The chain employs TRBV29-1 and TRBJ1-1; D perhaps matches TRBD1 (6 bases). V was clipped by 0 bases and J by 4 bases, with 15 bases between them. Germline CDR1 and CDR2: SQVTM and ANQGSEA. The CDR3 is made up of 15 amino acids. For the CDR3, the DNA is TGCAGCGTTGAAGATCGGGACATCGTCGGCACTGAAGCTTTCTTT. It translates to CSVEDRDIVGTEAFF. The entire variable domain, with the rest obtained from reference TRBV29-1 and TRBJ1-1, is as follows: SAVISQKPSRDICQRGTSLTIQCQVDSQVTMMFWYRQQPGQSLTLIATANQGSEATYESGFVIDKFPISRPNLTFSTLTVSNMSPEDSSIYLCSVEDRDIVGTEAFFGQGTRLTVV.

The CDR3 DNA is TGTGCCAGTAGTATTTTGGGAGGGAGCAATCAGCCCCAGCATTTT. It encodes CASSILGGSNQPQHF. The rearrangement links TRBV19 to TRBJ1-5; unclear D gene. The V end lost 3 bases, the J end lost 1 base, and 10 bases lay between the germline ends. The CDR3 is 15 residues long. The germline V gene encodes CDR1 LNHDA and CDR2 SQIVND (reference sequence).

The CDR3 nucleotides read TGCAGCTTCCGGGGGGGAATCGAGGGGAACAATGAGCAGTTCTTC. It codes for CSFRGGIEGNNEQFF. The rearrangement uses TRBV29-1 and TRBJ2-1, with TRBD2 matching over 8 bases. CDR3 length: 15 amino acids. With V trimmed by 8 bases and J by 5 bases, 14 bases remained unmatched. Germline CDR1 reads SQVTM; CDR2 reads ANQGSEA.

This chain joins TRBV7-9 and TRBJ2-7; 13 bases line up with TRBD2. This CDR3 spans 15 amino acids. V dropped 5 bases and J dropped 7; count of bases not matched to a gene: 8. Looked up from germline, CDR1 is SEHNR and CDR2 is FQNEAQ (reference sequence). CDR3 amino acids: CASSGGLAGLVEQYF. CDR3 nucleotides: TGTGCCAGCAGCGGGGGACTAGCGGGGCTCGTGGAGCAGTACTTC.

The V call is TRBV5-8, the J call TRBJ2-6; D gene unclear. Germline lookup yields CDR1 SGHTS and CDR2 YDEGEE. This CDR3 has 17 amino acids. Deletions cut 5 bases from V and 2 bases from J, with 17 bases between. The CDR3 DNA follows: TGTGCCAGCAGAAAAGGCCAGAAGATAGCTGGGGCCAACGTCCTGACTTTC. Amino acids: CASRKGQKIAGANVLTF.

This chain joins TRBV5-5 and TRBJ1-1, with a tentative D call TRBD1 (5 bases). In germline, CDR1 is SGHKS, CDR2 YYEKEE (reference sequence). The CDR3 is 14 residues long. V was trimmed by 5 bases and J by 6 bases, leaving 17 bases between them. CDR3 nucleotide sequence: TGTGCCAGCAGATTTTCAGGGTTATGGGCTGAAGCTTTCTTT. Translation gives CASRFSGLWAEAFF.

The J gene is TRBJ2-7, the V gene TRBV11-2, with D unclear. There are 15 residues in the CDR3. V was clipped by 7 bases and J by 1 base, with 17 bases between them. Germline lookup yields CDR1 SGHAT and CDR2 FQNNGV. In nucleotides, the CDR3 is TGTGCCAGCACTGCCGGGCCTGATCGATCCTACGAGCAGTACTTC. Translated, it gives CASTAGPDRSYEQYF.

V and J are TRBV27 and TRBJ2-7; D not resolved. The CDR3 runs to 14 residues. Looked up from germline, CDR1 is MNHEY and CDR2 is SMNVEV (reference sequence). The ends were cut back, 2 bases at V and 2 bases at J, with 10 bases in the middle. The CDR3 region has the DNA TGTGCCAGCAGTTTACCGGGTACGGCCTACGAGCAGTACTTC. Amino acid sequence: CASSLPGTAYEQYF.

Of note for this clone: One end of the junction varies from germline; a read error may be responsible. The chain is built from TRBV7-7 and TRBJ1-1; 8 bases fit TRBD1. This CDR3 has 16 amino acids. Looked up from germline, CDR1 is SSHAT and CDR2 is FNYEAQ (reference sequence). Here the CDR3 reads CASSLVVSTGVPEAFF. In nucleotides, the CDR3 is TGTGCTAGCAGCTTAGTAGTATCGACAGGGGTCCCTGAAGCTTTCTTT.

The chain joins TRBV2 to TRBJ2-1, with TRBD2 matching 7 bases. Germline CDR1 is SNHLY and CDR2 is FYNNEI. Trimming at V came to 7 bases and at J to 5 bases, leaving 11 bases not matched to a gene. CDR3 length: 15 amino acids. The DNA of the CDR3 is TGTGCCAGCAAGAATATAGCGGGCTACGACAATGAGCAGTTCTTC. It specifies CASKNIAGYDNEQFF. Combining the CDR3 with reference TRBV2 and TRBJ2-1 gives the whole variable domain EPEVTQTPSHQVTQMGQEVILRCVPISNHLYFYWYRQILGQKVEFLVSFYNNEISEKSEIFDDQFSVERPDGSNFTLKIRSTKLEDSAMYFCASKNIAGYDNEQFFGPGTRLTVL.

This clone was seen once. This chain links TRBV7-2 with TRBJ1-3, with D perhaps TRBD1 (6 bases). This CDR3 is built from 17 residues. Trimming pared 5 bases from V and 0 bases from J, leaving 17 bases between. Germline V gene lookup returns CDR1 SGHTA and CDR2 FQGNSA. CDR3 sequence: CASSPSGQFYSGNTIYF. As DNA, the CDR3 is TGTGCCAGCAGCCCAAGCGGACAGTTTTACTCTGGAAACACCATATATTTT.

This chain links TRBV18 with TRBJ1-4, with D possibly matching TRBD1 (5 bases). Trimming took off 6 bases at V and 4 bases at J, with 12 bases between the two ends. The length of the CDR3 is 14 residues. Germline CDR1 KGHSH, CDR2 LQKENI. The CDR3 DNA sequence: TGTGCCAGCTCCGGGACCCCTGATAATGAAAAACTGTTTTTT. Translating it yields CASSGTPDNEKLFF.

The J gene is TRBJ1-3, the V gene TRBV6-5; D is unclear. CDR3 length: 15 residues. The V end was cut by 6 bases, the J end by 0 bases, with 12 bases between. Germline lookup yields CDR1 MNHEY and CDR2 SVGAGI. The CDR3 coding sequence is TGTGCCAGCAGGACGACTGTTTACTCTGGAAACACCATATATTTT. It specifies CASRTTVYSGNTIYF.

The genes are TRBV5-6 and TRBJ2-1; D is possibly TRBD2 (6 bases). The V end lost 0 bases, the J end lost 8 bases, and 12 bases lay between the germline ends. The germline V gene has CDR1 SGHDT and CDR2 YYEEEE. The CDR3 has 14 amino acids. The DNA of the CDR3 is TGTGCCAGCAGCTTGGTGGCGGGACGAGATGAGCAGTTCTTC. As protein: CASSLVAGRDEQFF.

The chain has TRBV11-2 and TRBJ2-1; 11 nucleotides line up with TRBD2. Looked up from germline, CDR1 is SGHAT and CDR2 is FQNNGV. The CDR3 runs to 15 residues. V dropped 7 bases and J dropped 9; count of bases not matched to a gene: 11. CDR3 nucleotides: TGTGCCAGCATGAGGCGGACTAGCGGGCGGGGTGAGCAGTTCTTC. This gives the protein CASMRRTSGRGEQFF.

The chain employs TRBV6-1 and TRBJ2-7, with 11 nucleotides matching TRBD1. Germline CDR1 and CDR2: MNHNS and SASEGT. The CDR3 loop spans 16 amino acids. J lost 3 bases, V lost 0 bases, and 4 bases had no gene match. This CDR3 is CASSEAGGQGVYEQYF. CDR3 nucleotide sequence: TGTGCCAGCAGTGAAGCAGGGGGACAGGGGGTCTACGAGCAGTACTTC.

The chain carries TRBV4-1 and TRBJ2-2, with TRBD2 as a possible D gene (5 bases). Germline CDR1 reads MGHRA; CDR2 reads YSYEKL. CDR3 length: 16 amino acids. Deletions cut 1 base from V and 1 base from J, with 10 bases between. The CDR3 DNA follows: TGCGCCAGCAGCCAAGGACCGGGAAAGAACACCGGGGAGCTGTTTTTT. This gives the protein CASSQGPGKNTGELFF.

This sequence joins TRBV7-6 and TRBJ1-5; perhaps TRBD1 as D (6 bases). The CDR3 totals 14 residues. The V gene's germline CDR1 is SGHVS and CDR2 FNYEAQ. The V end was cut by 5 bases, the J end by 8 bases, with 16 bases between. The CDR3 here is CASSISLEGEPQHF. The CDR3 nucleotides read TGTGCCAGCAGCATTAGCTTGGAGGGGGAGCCCCAGCATTTT.

V gene TRBV7-9 combines with J gene TRBJ1-2, with D hard to call. CDR1 SEHNR and CDR2 FQNEAQ come from the germline V gene (reference sequence). Trimming pared 5 bases from V and 1 base from J, leaving 14 bases between. The CDR3 has 15 residues. The CDR3 DNA follows: TGTGCCAGCAGCCCTACGGAGAAGATTAACTATGGCTACACCTTC. Encoded protein: CASSPTEKINYGYTF.

V is TRBV11-2 and J is TRBJ2-7; the D gene is possibly TRBD2 (6 bases). V was pared by 3 bases and J by 4 bases, with 7 bases between. The CDR3 has 12 residues. Germline CDR1 and CDR2: SGHAT and FQNNGV. CDR3 loop: CASSFGGYEQYF. CDR3 nucleotides: TGTGCCAGCAGCTTCGGGGGATACGAGCAGTACTTC.

The chain joins TRBV29-1 to TRBJ2-7; no clear D gene. This CDR3 region has 12 residues. Trimming removed 3 bases from V and 0 bases from J, with 6 bases in between. Germline CDR1 reads SQVTM; CDR2 reads ANQGSEA. CDR3 sequence reads: CSVEQNSYEQYF. In nucleotides, the CDR3 is TGCAGCGTTGAGCAGAACTCCTACGAGCAGTACTTC.

The V and J genes are TRBV30 and TRBJ2-7; TRBD2 matches at 8 bases. The CDR3 consists of 12 residues. After removal of 5 bases from V and 7 bases from J, the junction contained 7 bases not matched to a gene. CDR1 is GTSNPN, CDR2 SVGIG, per germline (reference sequence). For the CDR3, the DNA is TGTGCCTGGGGAACGGGAGGGCGGGAGCAGTACTTC. Its translation is CAWGTGGREQYF.

This chain joins TRBV7-2 and TRBJ2-1; 7 nucleotides match TRBD2. Germline trimming cut 1 base from V and 8 bases from J; bases unmatched to any gene: 14. The V gene's germline CDR1 is SGHTA and CDR2 FQGNSA. The CDR3 contains 17 residues. The CDR3 loop is CASSLVGGTISLHEQFF. The CDR3 DNA follows: TGTGCCAGCAGCTTAGTAGGAGGGACTATCTCGTTGCATGAGCAGTTCTTC.

The chain has TRBV29-1 and TRBJ1-6; 7 nucleotides match TRBD1. Germline V gene data show CDR1 as SQVTM and CDR2 as ANQGSEA. The trim removed 4 bases at V and 4 bases at J, leaving 13 bases unmatched. The CDR3 consists of 17 residues. CDR3 DNA sequence: TGCAGCGTTGTTCTTGGCAGGGGGTGTAGGTATAATTCACCCCTCCACTTT. It translates to CSVVLGRGCRYNSPLHF.

The chain uses TRBV4-3 and TRBJ2-7; TRBD2 agrees at 10 bases. There are 15 residues in the CDR3. The junction had 7 bases not matched to a gene; V was cut back by 4 bases and J by 4 bases. Germline V gene data show CDR1 as LGHNA and CDR2 as YSLEER. Written as DNA, the CDR3 is TGCGCCAGCAGCCTGCTAGCGGGAGCGGTTTACGAGCAGTACTTC. Encoded protein: CASSLLAGAVYEQYF.

This chain uses TRBV7-9 with TRBJ2-1; unclear D gene. The CDR3 is made up of 16 amino acids. The ends were cut back, 4 bases at V and 6 bases at J, with 19 bases in the middle. Germline V CDR1 and CDR2: SEHNR, FQNEAQ (reference sequence). The CDR3 is CASSSPTSPTPNEQFF. CDR3 sequence (DNA): TGTGCCAGCAGCTCACCGACTTCTCCAACCCCCAATGAGCAGTTCTTC.

V and J are TRBV9 and TRBJ1-5; 8 bases agree with TRBD1. Germline trimming cut 3 bases from V and 1 base from J; bases unmatched to any gene: 0. The CDR3 extends over 14 amino acids. Germline V gene lookup returns CDR1 SGDLS and CDR2 YYNGEE. In DNA, the CDR3 is TGTGCCAGCAGCGGACAGGGGAGCAATCAGCCCCAGCATTTT. The encoded protein is CASSGQGSNQPQHF.

This clone was detected only once. V gene TRBV2 combines with J gene TRBJ1-5; TRBD1 might be the D (5 bases). Germline V gene lookup returns CDR1 SNHLY and CDR2 FYNNEI. The CDR3 contains 18 residues. The V end was cut by 5 bases, the J end by 5 bases, with 25 bases between. This CDR3 reads CASSSDSLGSGLYQPQHF. The CDR3 DNA reads TGTGCCAGCAGTTCAGACAGCTTGGGCAGTGGGTTGTATCAGCCCCAGCATTTT.

This chain links TRBV30 with TRBJ2-2, with a tentative D call TRBD1 (5 bases). Germline V gives CDR1 GTSNPN, CDR2 SVGIG (reference sequence). The CDR3 covers 12 residues. With 3 bases removed from V and 6 bases from J, the gap between germline ends came to 8 bases. CDR3 nucleotides: TGTGCCTGGAGCCTAGGGGCCGGGGAGCTGTTTTTT. This codes for CAWSLGAGELFF.